The sequence of this T cell receptor beta chain was determined in a study of shared clonotypes between healthy human individuals. Germline assignment: CDR1 SGHAT and CDR2 FQNNGV. The CDR3 spans 19 residues. The ends lost 1 base at V and 1 base at J; junction bases unmatched: 6. Profiled with immunoSEQ multiplex PCR; TCRdb holds only in-frame clones, not every one. Here the sample spans roughly 2 million clones, approximately 94% being singletons. Source material: naive CD4+ T cells sorted from blood. Described subset: CD45RA+ positively selected. V is TRBV11-2 and J is TRBJ2-3; 15 positions agree with TRBD2. The source of this sequence is a young man in good health. CDR3 DNA: TGTGCCAGCAGCTTAGGGACTAGCGGGGGGGTCACGCGCACAGATACGCAGTATTTT. It encodes CASSLGTSGGVTRTDTQYF.